This T cell receptor (beta chain) was recovered during a study of patients and donors after allogeneic stem cell transplantation. TCRdb reprocessed the RT-PCR reads via MiXCR and lists one record per CDR3 protein. The sample contains about 960,000 distinct CDR3 sequences, about 20% of which appear only once. The V gene lost 5 bases and the J gene lost 2 bases, with 10 bases spanning the gap. Germline V gives CDR1 DFQATT, CDR2 SNEGSKA (reference sequence). The CDR3 runs to 13 residues. The clonotype originates from a human donor who was either an allogeneic HSCT recipient or a stem cell or donor lymphocyte infusion donor (not recorded which). It is not recorded whose cells these are; they may come from a transplant donor. Sequenced: blood, either unsorted or a sorted T cell fraction (not recorded which). This rearrangement joins TRBV20-1 to TRBJ1-5, with a weak D call TRBD1 (6 bases). CDR3 coding DNA: TGCAGTGCTGTAAACAGGGGCAATCAGCCCCAGCATTTT. Its protein is CSAVNRGNQPQHF.